The next 23 T cell receptor beta chains were all read from a single sample in a study of T cell changes during pregnancy in multiple sclerosis. Using immunoSEQ multiplex PCR, the repertoire was profiled, and TCRdb retains in-frame clones only, with some absent. The data show over 60,000 clones, 90% to 95% seen once. The source was peripheral blood, collected in the third trimester of pregnancy. The receptors derive from a female donor in good health, enrolled as a control in a pregnancy study.

The chain couples TRBV9 to TRBJ1-1, with D tentatively TRBD1 (6 bases). Trimming pared 3 bases from V and 3 bases from J, leaving 18 bases between. Germline V gene data show CDR1 as SGDLS and CDR2 as YYNGEE. The CDR3 totals 16 residues. CDR3 amino acids: CASSDGSGGADTEAFF. CDR3 sequence (DNA): TGTGCCAGCAGCGACGGGTCGGGGGGCGCGGACACTGAAGCTTTCTTT.

V gene TRBV5-1 combines with J gene TRBJ1-6; D is unresolved. This CDR3 is 14 amino acids long. Germline CDR1 reads SGHRS; CDR2 reads YFSETQ. V was clipped by 1 base and J by 7 bases, with 9 bases between them. The CDR3 region has the DNA TGCGCCAGCAGCTTGAGGGAGATGAATTCACCCCTCCACTTT. Protein product: CASSLREMNSPLHF.

The gene calls are TRBV6-4 and TRBJ2-5; 11 positions match TRBD2. This CDR3 comprises 15 residues. V shed 3 bases and J 2 bases; nucleotides not matched to a gene: 2. The germline CDR1 and CDR2 sequences are MRHNA and SNTAGT. The DNA of the CDR3 is TGTGCCAGCAGTGAAGTAGCGGGGGGGCAAGAGACCCAGTACTTC. Amino acids: CASSEVAGGQETQYF.

The rearrangement uses TRBV5-8 and TRBJ2-1, with 9 bases matching TRBD1. In germline, CDR1 is SGHTS, CDR2 YDEGEE. This CDR3 comprises 15 residues. Unmatched junction bases numbered 8, after V lost 2 bases and J lost 8 bases. The CDR3 sequence is CASSLGQGFGDEQFF. The CDR3 DNA is TGTGCCAGCAGCTTAGGACAGGGGTTCGGCGATGAGCAGTTCTTC.

The gene calls are TRBV2 and TRBJ1-4; possible D gene TRBD1, 6 bases. Germline-derived CDR1 and CDR2 are SNHLY and FYNNEI. V shed 1 base and J shed 4 bases, with 7 bases lying between them. The CDR3 runs 14 residues. CDR3 loop: CASSEGTVNEKLFF. For the CDR3, the DNA is TGTGCCAGCAGTGAAGGGACAGTTAATGAAAAACTGTTTTTT.

The table lists this clone with a count of one. V and J are TRBV5-1 and TRBJ1-1, with 10 bases that match TRBD1. The germline V gene has CDR1 SGHRS and CDR2 YFSETQ. This CDR3 comprises 15 residues. V lost 3 bases to trimming and J lost 5 bases; unmatched junction nucleotides: 7. The CDR3 nucleotides are TGCGCCAGCAGCTCGAACCGACAGGGGGCAACTGAAGCTTTCTTT. The encoded protein is CASSSNRQGATEAFF.

V usage is TRBV11-3 and J usage is TRBJ2-2, with a weak D call TRBD1 (6 bases). The CDR3 is made up of 15 amino acids. Germline CDR1 is SGHNT and CDR2 is YENEEA. Deletions cut 5 bases from V and 0 bases from J, with 10 bases between. CDR3 sequence: CASSPRTANTGELFF. CDR3 nucleotides: TGTGCCAGCAGCCCCAGGACAGCGAACACCGGGGAGCTGTTTTTT. The full variable domain, completed using reference TRBV11-3 and TRBJ2-2, is EAGVVQSPRYKIIEKKQPVAFWCNPISGHNTLYWYLQNLGQGPELLIRYENEEAVDDSQLPKDRFSAERLKGVDSTLKIQPAELGDSAVYLCASSPRTANTGELFFGEGSRLTVL.

The V and J genes are TRBV19 and TRBJ2-7; TRBD2 might be the D (5 bases). Germline CDR1 reads LNHDA; CDR2 reads SQIVND (reference sequence). V lost 7 bases and J lost 4, with 8 bases in between. The CDR3 contains 11 residues. For the CDR3, the DNA is TGTGCCAGTACAGGAGGATACGAGCAGTACTTC. This codes for CASTGGYEQYF.

This sequence joins TRBV19 and TRBJ2-1, with TRBD2 identical over 11 bases. Germline CDR1 and CDR2: LNHDA and SQIVND (reference sequence). V was pared by 6 bases and J by 5 bases, with 6 bases of the junction left unmatched. CDR3 length equals 15 residues. In DNA, the CDR3 is TGTGCCAGTAGCCTGACTAGCGGGATTAACAATGAGCAGTTCTTC. Amino acid sequence: CASSLTSGINNEQFF. Full variable domain (missing parts from reference TRBV19 and TRBJ2-1): DGGITQSPKYLFRKEGQNVTLSCEQNLNHDAMYWYRQDPGQGLRLIYYSQIVNDFQKGDIAEGYSVSREKKESFPLTVTSAQKNPTAFYLCASSLTSGINNEQFFGPGTRLTVL.

This chain links TRBV6-1 with TRBJ2-7; 7 bases are shared with TRBD1. CDR1 is MNHNS and CDR2 is SASEGT in the germline V gene. This CDR3 spans 13 amino acids. With V trimmed by 6 bases and J by 2 bases, 4 bases remained unmatched. The CDR3 DNA reads TGTGCCAGCAGCGTAACAGGGGCCTACGAGCAGTACTTC. Protein product: CASSVTGAYEQYF.

The chain employs TRBV15 and TRBJ2-7, with D possibly being TRBD1 (6 bases). Deletions cut 5 bases from V and 2 bases from J, with 22 bases between. Germline-derived CDR1 and CDR2 are LNHNV and YYDKDF (reference sequence). The CDR3 spans 17 residues. The CDR3 nucleotides are TGTGCCACCAGCCTCTTGACAGGCCCACTACCAACCTACGAGCAGTACTTC. Its translation is CATSLLTGPLPTYEQYF. The full variable domain, rest sourced from reference TRBV15 and TRBJ2-7, is DAMVIQNPRYQVTQFGKPVTLSCSQTLNHNVMYWYQQKSSQAPKLLFHYYDKDFNNEADTPDNFQSRRPNTSFCFLDIRSPGLGDTAMYLCATSLLTGPLPTYEQYFGPGTRLTVT.

The J gene is TRBJ1-1, the V gene TRBV10-1, with TRBD1 matching over 7 bases. J was trimmed by 7 bases and V by 8 bases; bases with no gene match: 4. This CDR3 spans 11 amino acids. Looked up from germline, CDR1 is WNHNN and CDR2 is SYGVQD (reference sequence). The CDR3 region is CASPHRGEAFF. CDR3 bases: TGCGCCAGCCCACACAGGGGTGAAGCTTTCTTT.

V usage is TRBV6-5 and J usage is TRBJ2-1; 10 bases agree with TRBD2. CDR3 length: 15 amino acids. Trimming removed 5 bases from V and 7 bases from J; junction bases left unmatched: 8. Germline CDR1 is MNHEY and CDR2 is SVGAGI. The DNA for the CDR3 is TGTGCCAGCAGTCCTAGCGGGAGAGGAAGGAATGAGCAGTTCTTC. Its protein product is CASSPSGRGRNEQFF.

V gene TRBV10-3 combines with J gene TRBJ1-2, with D unclear. This CDR3 is 13 amino acids long. Germline V gives CDR1 ENHRY, CDR2 SYGVKD. Trimming stripped 11 bases from V and 0 bases from J, with 13 bases between. CDR3 in DNA: TGTGCCTCCCTTGAGGGAGCTAACTATGGCTACACCTTC. This gives the protein CASLEGANYGYTF.

V is TRBV6-1 and J is TRBJ2-7, with D possibly matching TRBD2 (5 bases). CDR1 is MNHNS and CDR2 is SASEGT in the germline V gene. The CDR3 has 14 amino acids. V lost 2 bases and J lost 1, with 9 bases in between. The CDR3 coding sequence is TGTGCCAGCAGTGAAAAAGCGGAATCCTACGAGCAGTACTTC. It encodes CASSEKAESYEQYF.

The rearrangement links TRBV6-5 to TRBJ2-7; tentatively, D is TRBD1 (6 bases). V was shortened by 5 bases and J by 1 base, with 12 bases between the two germline ends. The CDR3 consists of 14 residues. The germline V gene encodes CDR1 MNHEY and CDR2 SVGAGI. CDR3 nucleotide sequence: TGTGCCAGCAGTCTAAACAGGGAGTCCTACGAGCAGTACTTC. Its protein is CASSLNRESYEQYF.

This sequence joins TRBV15 and TRBJ2-7, with 8 positions matching TRBD1. Germline trimming cut 0 bases from V and 5 bases from J; bases unmatched to any gene: 9. This CDR3 has 16 residues. Germline CDR1 reads LNHNV; CDR2 reads YYDKDF (reference sequence). The CDR3 here is CATSRDRTGGYHEQYF. Written as DNA, the CDR3 is TGTGCCACCAGCAGAGATCGTACAGGGGGGTATCACGAGCAGTACTTC.

CDR3 coding DNA: TGCGCCAGCAGTGCGGGACAGGGCGGACCAACTAATGAAAAACTGTTTTTT. Its translation: CASSAGQGGPTNEKLFF. The genes are TRBV10-1 and TRBJ1-4, with 9 bases lining up with TRBD1. The CDR3 runs to 17 residues. Germline V gene data show CDR1 as WNHNN and CDR2 as SYGVQD (reference sequence). The junction had 6 bases not matched to a gene; V was cut back by 4 bases and J by 0 bases.

The V and J genes are TRBV4-1 and TRBJ2-5, with 8 nucleotides matching TRBD2. CDR1 MGHRA and CDR2 YSYEKL come from the germline V gene. CDR3 length: 15 amino acids. J lost 5 bases, V lost 1 base, and 6 bases had no gene match. The CDR3 protein is CASSQGAGGEETQYF. CDR3 coding DNA: TGCGCCAGCAGCCAAGGGGCCGGGGGGGAGGAGACCCAGTACTTC.

The V call is TRBV15, the J call TRBJ1-1; possibly TRBD1 for D (5 bases). The CDR3 runs 13 residues. Germline CDR1 LNHNV, CDR2 YYDKDF (reference sequence). The V and J ends lost 7 bases and 1 base respectively, with 10 bases between them. Written as DNA, the CDR3 is TGTGCCACCAAGGGGAGGCGGAACACTGAAGCTTTCTTT. Translation gives CATKGRRNTEAFF. The whole variable domain, remainder taken from reference TRBV15 and TRBJ1-1, is DAMVIQNPRYQVTQFGKPVTLSCSQTLNHNVMYWYQQKSSQAPKLLFHYYDKDFNNEADTPDNFQSRRPNTSFCFLDIRSPGLGDTAMYLCATKGRRNTEAFFGQGTRLTVV.

J is TRBJ2-5 and V is TRBV4-2; possibly TRBD2 for D (6 bases). CDR1 LGHNA and CDR2 YNFKEQ come from the germline V gene. The CDR3 loop spans 16 amino acids. V was trimmed by 4 bases and J by 2 bases, leaving 17 bases between them. This CDR3 is CASSPSSWGEQETQYF. The CDR3 DNA sequence: TGTGCCAGCAGCCCCTCTTCATGGGGGGAACAAGAGACCCAGTACTTC.

The chain links TRBV5-5 to TRBJ1-1; D is undetermined. The germline CDR1 and CDR2 sequences are SGHKS and YYEKEE (reference sequence). This CDR3 has 14 residues. V was clipped by 4 bases and J by 0 bases, with 10 bases between them. DNA for the CDR3: TGTGCCAGCAGCCCTACCACAGTGAACACTGAAGCTTTCTTT. Its protein product is CASSPTTVNTEAFF.

This rearrangement joins TRBV18 to TRBJ1-4, with 9 nucleotides matching TRBD1. V shed 6 bases, J shed 0 bases, and the junction held 5 bases outside the gene matches. Germline V gives CDR1 KGHSH, CDR2 LQKENI. The CDR3 totals 16 residues. The CDR3 reads CASSYRGHPTNEKLFF. The CDR3 coding sequence is TGTGCCAGCTCGTACAGGGGGCACCCAACTAATGAAAAACTGTTTTTT.